These 30 T cell receptor beta chains were all obtained from the same sample, sequenced in a study of blood T cell repertoires in COVID-19. Measured with immunoSEQ multiplex PCR; TCRdb has only the in-frame clones, and not every one. The sample includes approximately 280,000 clones, about 82% of them seen just once. Source material: peripheral blood. The receptor source for this set is a man aged 50 or older with active or convalescent COVID-19.

The chain employs TRBV7-9 and TRBJ1-6; 9 nucleotides line up with TRBD1. V shed 2 bases and J 8 bases; nucleotides not matched to a gene: 1. The germline V gene has CDR1 SEHNR and CDR2 FQNEAQ (reference sequence). The CDR3 spans 14 residues. The CDR3 sequence is CASSLRTGDSPLHF. CDR3 nucleotides: TGTGCCAGCAGCTTACGGACAGGGGATTCACCCCTCCACTTT.

The table lists this clone with a count of one. The chain is built from TRBV6-5 and TRBJ1-1, with TRBD1 matching over 7 bases. The germline V gene encodes CDR1 MNHEY and CDR2 SVGAGI. The CDR3 covers 14 residues. CDR3 residues: CATGEGARNTEAFF. CDR3 bases: TGTGCTACAGGGGAAGGGGCGCGGAACACTGAAGCTTTCTTT.

V is TRBV11-2 and J is TRBJ1-1; TRBD1 matches at 10 bases. V trimming: 5 bases; J trimming: 5 bases; junction bases outside the gene matches: 11. CDR1 is SGHAT, CDR2 FQNNGV, per germline. The CDR3 contains 16 residues. The CDR3 nucleotides read TGTGCCAGCAGCCAATACTTTCGGGACAGGGGTACTGAAGCTTTCTTT. Its translation is CASSQYFRDRGTEAFF.

This clone was counted only a few times. V and J are TRBV5-1 and TRBJ2-3, with 7 bases that match TRBD1. The CDR3 totals 15 residues. Trimming at V came to 4 bases and at J to 2 bases, leaving 7 bases not matched to a gene. Germline CDR1 SGHRS, CDR2 YFSETQ. CDR3: CASSRDSPFTDTQYF. The CDR3 nucleotides read TGCGCCAGCAGCCGGGACAGCCCTTTCACAGATACGCAGTATTTT.

The CDR3 region is CASSLEVGGLYGYTF. As DNA, the CDR3 is TGTGCCAGCAGCTTAGAGGTGGGAGGTCTCTATGGCTACACCTTC. The V call is TRBV7-6, the J call TRBJ1-2; no firm D call. The CDR3 spans 15 residues. V lost 1 base to trimming and J lost 4 bases, with 13 bases between them. Germline V gene sequence: CDR1 SGHVS, CDR2 FNYEAQ.

The chain joins TRBV11-2 to TRBJ2-7; maybe TRBD1 (5 bases). CDR1 and CDR2 (germline): SGHAT, FQNNGV. The CDR3 runs 13 residues. The V gene lost 6 bases and the J gene lost 6 bases, with 15 bases spanning the gap. This CDR3 is CASSNVRVPEQYF. CDR3 nucleotide sequence: TGTGCCAGCAGTAACGTCAGGGTCCCCGAGCAGTACTTC.

This clone appeared a single time. The CDR3 reads CASSTRDSPNYGYTF. CDR3 nucleotides: TGTGCCAGCAGCACCCGGGACAGCCCTAACTATGGCTACACCTTC. The rearrangement links TRBV13 to TRBJ1-2, with 7 positions matching TRBD1. The V gene's germline CDR1 is PRHDT and CDR2 FYEKMQ (reference sequence). V lost 5 bases, J lost 0 bases, and 6 bases stayed unmatched. The CDR3 length is 15 residues.

The chain couples TRBV2 to TRBJ2-3; D might be TRBD1 (5 bases). The CDR3 totals 16 residues. Germline V CDR1 and CDR2: SNHLY, FYNNEI. The V end lost 3 bases, the J end lost 4 bases, and 17 bases lay between the germline ends. Here the CDR3 DNA reads TGTGCCAGCAGTGAGTGGGCCTACACAGGCGCAGATACGCAGTATTTT. Translating gives CASSEWAYTGADTQYF.

CDR3 bases: TGTGCCAGCAGCTCCCGACAGGGCACCGGGGAGCTGTTTTTT. Amino acid sequence: CASSSRQGTGELFF. The rearrangement uses TRBV7-3 and TRBJ2-2; 7 positions agree with TRBD1. Germline V gene data show CDR1 as SGHTA and CDR2 as FQGTGA. V shed 4 bases and J 4 bases; nucleotides not matched to a gene: 3. The CDR3 consists of 14 residues.

The chain links TRBV19 to TRBJ2-1; 11 bases match TRBD2. V shed 5 bases and J 5 bases; nucleotides not matched to a gene: 8. CDR3 length equals 16 residues. Germline V CDR1 and CDR2: LNHDA, SQIVND (reference sequence). The CDR3 is CASSPTSGRGDNEQFF. CDR3 nucleotides: TGTGCCAGTAGTCCTACTAGCGGGAGAGGTGACAATGAGCAGTTCTTC.

For the CDR3, the DNA is TGTGCCTGGAGTGCACGGGACAGGGGAGCAGGTCAGCCCCAGCATTTT. Protein product: CAWSARDRGAGQPQHF. V and J are TRBV30 and TRBJ1-5, with 10 bases that match TRBD1. The CDR3 runs 16 residues. Germline V gene lookup returns CDR1 GTSNPN and CDR2 SVGIG (reference sequence). J gave up 6 bases and V 1 base, and 9 bases lay outside the gene matches.

This chain connects TRBV11-2 to TRBJ2-3; 8 bases match TRBD2. This CDR3 spans 15 amino acids. The junction had 5 bases not matched to a gene; V was cut back by 0 bases and J by 6 bases. Germline V lookup: CDR1 SGHAT, CDR2 FQNNGV. The CDR3 protein is CASSLDPGGRDTQYF. The CDR3 DNA reads as TGTGCCAGCAGCTTAGATCCGGGAGGGAGGGATACGCAGTATTTT.

This chain links TRBV7-9 with TRBJ2-1, with 16 bases aligning to TRBD2. The V segment lost 0 bases and the J segment 9 bases; nucleotides outside the gene matches: 5. The length of the CDR3 is 17 residues. Germline loops: CDR1 SEHNR, CDR2 FQNEAQ (reference sequence). CDR3 loop: CASSLAGLAGGPSEQFF. Written as DNA, the CDR3 is TGTGCCAGCAGCTTAGCGGGACTAGCGGGAGGGCCTAGTGAGCAGTTCTTC.

The chain uses TRBV6-4 and TRBJ1-5; D perhaps matches TRBD1 (5 bases). The length of the CDR3 is 15 residues. From germline, CDR1 is MRHNA and CDR2 SNTAGT. Trimming pared 3 bases from V and 4 bases from J, leaving 13 bases between. The chain's CDR3 is CASSERTSGNQPQHF. CDR3 coding DNA: TGTGCCAGCAGTGAGAGAACGTCAGGGAATCAGCCCCAGCATTTT.

The chain recombines TRBV19 with TRBJ2-2; D might be TRBD1 (6 bases). Germline lookup yields CDR1 LNHDA and CDR2 SQIVND (reference sequence). The CDR3 sequence is 14 residues long. V lost 6 bases and J 2 bases, leaving 10 bases between the germline ends. The CDR3 coding sequence is TGTGCCAGTAGGACAGGAGCAAACACCGGGGAGCTGTTTTTT. Its translation: CASRTGANTGELFF.

The rearrangement uses TRBV6-5 and TRBJ1-5; TRBD1 matches at 9 bases. The germline CDR1 and CDR2 sequences are MNHEY and SVGAGI. CDR3 length: 15 amino acids. V was pared by 7 bases and J by 1 base, with 5 bases of the junction left unmatched. In nucleotides, the CDR3 is TGTGCCAGCAAAGACAGGGGGGGAAGCAATCAGCCCCAGCATTTT. Protein sequence: CASKDRGGSNQPQHF.

This rearrangement joins TRBV21-1 to TRBJ2-1; the table's D gene call, TRBD2, was not cross checked with the DNA. TRBV21-1 is a pseudogene. This CDR3 is 17 amino acids long. For the CDR3, the DNA is TGTGCCAGCAGCAAGAGGACTAGCGGGGGTGCCGGGAATGAGCAGTTCTTC. Translation: CASSKRTSGGAGNEQFF.

This sequence joins TRBV7-9 and TRBJ1-4; 8 bases are a match to TRBD1. V gave up 6 bases and J gave up 1 base; unmatched junction bases: 4. CDR1 and CDR2 from the germline V gene are SEHNR and FQNEAQ (reference sequence). The CDR3 is made up of 15 amino acids. CDR3 DNA: TGTGCCAGCAGTAATGGACAGGGAACTAATGAAAAACTGTTTTTT. Encoded protein: CASSNGQGTNEKLFF. Full variable domain (rest looked up from reference TRBV7-9 and TRBJ1-4): DTGVSQNPRHKITKRGQNVTFRCDPISEHNRLYWYRQTLGQGPEFLTYFQNEAQLEKSRLLSDRFSAERPKGSFSTLEIQRTEQGDSAMYLCASSNGQGTNEKLFFGSGTQLSVL.

The gene calls are TRBV9 and TRBJ1-2, with D perhaps TRBD1 (5 bases). The V end was cut by 5 bases, the J end by 3 bases, with 14 bases between. Germline V CDR1 and CDR2: SGDLS, YYNGEE. The CDR3 sequence is 14 residues long. CDR3 protein: CASSPGGADYGYTF. Written as DNA, the CDR3 is TGTGCCAGCAGTCCCGGGGGAGCGGACTATGGCTACACCTTC.

This clone was observed a single time. The chain carries TRBV18 and TRBJ1-4; D call uncertain. CDR3 length: 13 amino acids. Germline V CDR1 and CDR2: KGHSH, LQKENI. V lost 3 bases and J lost 2, with 4 bases in between. The CDR3 DNA follows: TGTGCCAGCTCACCCGGGACTAATGAAAAACTGTTTTTT. This codes for CASSPGTNEKLFF. The full variable domain, with the rest looked up from reference TRBV18 and TRBJ1-4, is NAGVMQNPRHLVRRRGQEARLRCSPMKGHSHVYWYRQLPEEGLKFMVYLQKENIIDESGMPKERFSAEFPKEGPSILRIQQVVRGDSAAYFCASSPGTNEKLFFGSGTQLSVL.

Only a few counts were recorded for this clone. This chain uses TRBV3-1 (or the pseudogene TRBV3-2) with TRBJ1-2; no definite D call. V was trimmed by 1 base and J by 4 bases, leaving 10 bases between them. The CDR3 contains 14 residues. Germline assignment: CDR1 LGHDT and CDR2 YNNKEL (reference sequence). CDR3 residues: CASSQGGSGYGYTF. CDR3 DNA: TGTGCCAGCAGCCAAGGGGGAAGCGGCTATGGCTACACCTTC.

The chain is built from TRBV7-3 and TRBJ2-1, with 8 bases matching TRBD2. Germline V gives CDR1 SGHTA, CDR2 FQGTGA. V dropped 2 bases and J dropped 6; count of bases not matched to a gene: 12. The CDR3 is made up of 17 amino acids. For the CDR3, the DNA is TGTGCCAGCAGCTTAGTAGGGGGAGCGGGAGTAAGCAATGAGCAGTTCTTC. This encodes CASSLVGGAGVSNEQFF.

The chain employs TRBV5-1 and TRBJ2-1; TRBD2 agrees at 9 bases. V gave up 2 bases and J gave up 3 bases; unmatched junction bases: 6. The CDR3 sequence is 16 residues long. The V gene's germline CDR1 is SGHRS and CDR2 YFSETQ. For the CDR3, the DNA is TGCGCCAGCAGCTTAGGCGGGAGGGGAGGCTACAATGAGCAGTTCTTC. It is translated as CASSLGGRGGYNEQFF. The full variable domain, rest sourced from reference TRBV5-1 and TRBJ2-1, is KAGVTQTPRYLIKTRGQQVTLSCSPISGHRSVSWYQQTPGQGLQFLFEYFSETQRNKGNFPGRFSGRQFSNSRSEMNVSTLELGDSALYLCASSLGGRGGYNEQFFGPGTRLTVL.

This clone was seen only a few times. CDR3 sequence reads: CASRRGDGNTIYF. The CDR3 coding sequence is TGTGCCAGCAGAAGGGGTGACGGAAACACCATATATTTT. The chain employs TRBV12-3 or TRBV12-4 and TRBJ1-3; a weak D match, TRBD1 (5 bases). This CDR3 region has 13 residues. V was clipped by 6 bases and J by 4 bases, with 10 bases between them.

The J gene is TRBJ1-2, the V gene TRBV11-2; D is perhaps TRBD1 (6 bases). The CDR3 contains 16 residues. Trimming removed 7 bases at V and 4 bases at J, with 22 bases between. CDR1 SGHAT and CDR2 FQNNGV come from the germline V gene. CDR3 region: CASTLLRGGRSYGYTF. The CDR3 nucleotides read TGTGCCAGCACCCTGTTAAGGGGGGGGCGCAGCTATGGCTACACCTTC.

The rearrangement uses TRBV27 and TRBJ2-2; possibly TRBD1 for D (5 bases). V was shortened by 6 bases and J by 1 base, with 9 bases between the two germline ends. The length of the CDR3 is 14 residues. CDR1 and CDR2 from the germline V gene are MNHEY and SMNVEV (reference sequence). Written as DNA, the CDR3 is TGTGCCAGCAGAAGAGGACAGAACACCGGGGAGCTGTTTTTT. It encodes CASRRGQNTGELFF.

This chain uses TRBV2 with TRBJ2-1; the match to TRBD1 covers 7 bases. V lost 7 bases to trimming and J lost 4 bases; unmatched junction nucleotides: 10. Germline CDR1 and CDR2: SNHLY and FYNNEI. The length of the CDR3 is 15 residues. The CDR3: CASTLSDRVYNEQFF. The CDR3 nucleotides are TGTGCCAGCACTTTGTCTGACAGGGTTTACAATGAGCAGTTCTTC.

The chain combines TRBV5-4 with TRBJ2-5, with TRBD2 matching 12 bases. The trim removed 0 bases at V and 2 bases at J, leaving 11 bases unmatched. CDR3 length equals 19 residues. Per germline, CDR1 SGHNT and CDR2 YYREEE (reference sequence). The CDR3 reads CASSLGPGLAGSRQETQYF. The CDR3 nucleotides read TGTGCCAGCAGCTTGGGCCCGGGACTAGCGGGCTCTCGACAAGAGACCCAGTACTTC.

The CDR3 DNA reads TGTGCCAGCAGTTACTCGGGGCGACAACCCCAGCATTTT. This gives the protein CASSYSGRQPQHF. This chain uses TRBV6-2 or TRBV6-3 with TRBJ1-5, with D possibly being TRBD1 (5 bases). Germline V gene data show CDR1 as MNHEY and CDR2 as SVGEGT. CDR3 size: 13 residues. The V gene lost 0 bases and the J gene lost 10 bases, with 10 bases spanning the gap.

J is TRBJ2-1 and V is TRBV3-1 (or the pseudogene TRBV3-2); 10 bases agree with TRBD1. The CDR3 sequence is 13 residues long. CDR1 LGHDT and CDR2 YNNKEL come from the germline V gene (reference sequence). V shed 4 bases and J 8 bases; nucleotides not matched to a gene: 2. In DNA form, the CDR3 reads TGTGCCAGCAGCCGACAGGGGGCCGATGAGCAGTTCTTC. Protein: CASSRQGADEQFF.